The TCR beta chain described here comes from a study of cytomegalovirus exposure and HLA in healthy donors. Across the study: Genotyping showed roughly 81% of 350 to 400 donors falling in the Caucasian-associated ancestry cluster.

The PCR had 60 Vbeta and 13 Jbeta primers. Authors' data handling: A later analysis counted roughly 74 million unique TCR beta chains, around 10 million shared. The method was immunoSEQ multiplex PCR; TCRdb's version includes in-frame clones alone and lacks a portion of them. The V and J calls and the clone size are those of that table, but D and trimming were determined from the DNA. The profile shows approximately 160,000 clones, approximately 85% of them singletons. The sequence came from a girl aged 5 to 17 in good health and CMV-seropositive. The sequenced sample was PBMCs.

The CDR3 bases are TGTGCCAGCAGCCGGGACTCGAACACCGGGGAGCTGTTTTTT. It encodes CASSRDSNTGELFF. V and J are TRBV6-5 and TRBJ2-2; maybe TRBD2 (6 bases). The V and J ends lost 6 bases and 0 bases respectively, with 8 bases between them. The length of the CDR3 is 14 residues. Germline CDR1 is MNHEY and CDR2 is SVGAGI.